This T cell receptor (beta chain) was identified during a study of technical replicates of blood from a few donors. In germline, CDR1 is MNHEY, CDR2 SMNVEV (reference sequence). The CDR3 has 16 amino acids. With V trimmed by 4 bases and J by 9 bases, 9 bases remained unmatched. Sequenced by immunoSEQ multiplex PCR; TCRdb stores in-frame clones only, minus some. The data hold some 10,000 clones, with 94% observed a single time. Sequenced: PBMCs. This sequence was found in a human donor in good health. The chain links TRBV27 to TRBJ2-1; TRBD2 matches 13 bases. The CDR3 loop reads CASSSQLAGGQSEQFF. CDR3 nucleotides: TGTGCCAGCAGTTCACAACTAGCGGGAGGGCAGAGTGAGCAGTTCTTC.